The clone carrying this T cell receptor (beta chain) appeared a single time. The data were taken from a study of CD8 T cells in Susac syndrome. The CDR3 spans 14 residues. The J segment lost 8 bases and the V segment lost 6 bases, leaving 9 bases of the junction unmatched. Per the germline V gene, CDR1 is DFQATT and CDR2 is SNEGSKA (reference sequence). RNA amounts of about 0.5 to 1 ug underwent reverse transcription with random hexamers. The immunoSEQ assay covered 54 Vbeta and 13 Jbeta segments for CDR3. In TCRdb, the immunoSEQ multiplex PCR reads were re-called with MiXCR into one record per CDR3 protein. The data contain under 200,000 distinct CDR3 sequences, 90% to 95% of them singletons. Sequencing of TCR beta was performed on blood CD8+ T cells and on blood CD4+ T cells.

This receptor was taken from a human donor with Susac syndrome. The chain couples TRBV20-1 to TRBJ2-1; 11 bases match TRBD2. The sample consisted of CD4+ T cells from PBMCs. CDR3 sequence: CSADSGLAEDEQFF. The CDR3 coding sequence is TGCAGTGCCGATTCGGGACTAGCGGAGGATGAGCAGTTCTTC.